Described below is a single T cell receptor beta chain sequence and its context. Its recognized antigen is unknown. It has no much larger one-base neighbor in the sample; base qualities were not kept. The immunoSEQ Assay, a bias-controlled multiplex PCR, was used to amplify TCRbeta CDR3 regions from genomic DNA. For the original study's pipeline: Within the assay, amplification of reference gene primers was used to estimate how many nucleated cells each sample contained. Sequence reads were collapsed and filtered to measure the absolute abundance of every unique TCRbeta CDR3 rearrangement. For each sample, productive Simpson clonality was calculated by taking the square root of Simpson's diversity index across productive rearrangements. In its TCRdb copy, this immuneACCESS table keeps in-frame sequences only and misses some clones. Where compared with another copy, unresolved V genes explain less than half of these, and the others have no known cause. The V and J calls and clone size come from that table; D and trimming were worked out from the DNA. The table for this sample lists 100,000 or so clones; 85% to 90% of them were counted only once. Around 4.3% of the sample lies in the top ten.

This record comes from a study of blood T cell repertoires in COVID-19 (dated by TCRdb to the early 2020s). Background on the whole study: Samples from collaborators originated in the United States, Italy and Spain and spanned both the acute and convalescent phases of COVID-19. The prospective study material was composed of cDNA or gDNA derived from T cells, B-cell-depleted T cells, or PBMCs. Deeply sampled blood TCRbeta repertoires from subjects exposed to, actively infected with, or recovered from COVID-19 were included in the dataset. The repertoires were released in a freely available public database intended as a resource for research on the immune response to SARS-CoV-2. The samples were drawn from the first 160 participants of the ongoing ImmuneRACE study and from under 1,500 subjects provided by 6 global collaborators. A de-identified subject ID, COVID-19 status, age in years and sex were almost always included in the sample metadata. Where HLA class I and class II types were available, the types were taken from metadata supplied by the sample provider, not from assay-based typing.

What the research found in general, with its limitations: The quantity of clinical and demographic metadata differed by source and by participant and was supplied without curation.

Via the germline V gene (reference sequence), CDR1 is DFQATT and CDR2 SNEGSKA. V is clipped by 4 bases and J by 0 bases, and the sequence between their germline boundaries is 3 bases long. The cysteine opens and the phenylalanine closes a CDR3 of 11 amino acids. Solely the CDR3 DNA is kept, with 33 bases framed from the first base. Each collaborating institution followed its own protocols to collect whole blood in K2EDTA tubes. For TCRbeta analysis, collaborator samples were shipped as frozen whole blood, as isolated PBMCs, or as DNA extracted from either sample type. The specimen sequenced was peripheral blood. Here the chain combines TRBV20-1 and TRBJ1-1, with no reliable assignment of the D segment. The TCR originated in a man aged 50-59 years with acute or convalescent COVID-19. The DNA is as follows: TGCAGTGCTACAGTGAACACTGAAGCTTTCTTT. It is translated as CSATVNTEAFF.